The 18 T cell receptor beta chains below were found in one sample sequenced in a study of response to subunit inactivated influenza vaccine. TCRdb reprocessed the RT-PCR reads with MiXCR, giving one entry per CDR3 protein. The sample includes roughly 190,000 distinct CDR3 sequences, 12% of them seen just once. In addition, the sample was reused for a study of T cells expressing NK-cell markers. This second study notes: What made the TCR beta cDNA was 5'RACE template switching with UMIs.

The material was CD8+ T cells sorted from PBMCs, obtained 11 to 12 days after vaccination. These receptor sequences come from a man between 50 and 59 years old who received an inactivated influenza vaccine.

This clonotype was observed a handful of times. The chain couples TRBV12-3 or TRBV12-4 to TRBJ2-7, with 7 bases matching TRBD1. This CDR3 contains 14 residues. V lost 3 bases to trimming and J lost 3 bases; unmatched junction nucleotides: 5. Here the CDR3 DNA reads TGTGCCAGCAGTTTTGAGGGACAGCTCTACGAGCAGTACTTC. Translating it yields CASSFEGQLYEQYF.

This clonotype was counted between two and nine times. V usage is TRBV7-9 and J usage is TRBJ2-5, with a possible D match to TRBD1 (6 bases). The CDR3 spans 15 residues. V gave up 3 bases and J gave up 5 bases, with 16 bases separating them. CDR1 is SEHNR, CDR2 FQNEAQ, per germline (reference sequence). CDR3 bases: TGTGCCAGCAGCTTTAGGAGCAGGGGAACCGAGACCCAGTACTTC. It translates to CASSFRSRGTETQYF.

In its sample, this clonotype was seen a few times. The CDR3 protein is CASSYPGGGEETQYF. In nucleotides, the CDR3 is TGTGCCAGCAGTTACCCGGGAGGGGGGGAGGAGACCCAGTACTTC. The J gene is TRBJ2-5, the V gene TRBV6-5; TRBD2 aligns across 8 bases. The germline V gene has CDR1 MNHEY and CDR2 SVGAGI. The CDR3 runs to 15 residues. J was trimmed by 5 bases and V by 2 bases; bases with no gene match: 7.

This clonotype was detected ten times or more. V and J are TRBV7-9 and TRBJ2-7, with D unclear. Looked up from germline, CDR1 is SEHNR and CDR2 is FQNEAQ (reference sequence). This CDR3 contains 12 residues. V gave up 4 bases and J gave up 2 bases, with 6 bases separating them. DNA of the CDR3: TGTGCCAGCAGCTCCAACCCCTACGAGCAGTACTTC. This sequence encodes CASSSNPYEQYF.

This clonotype was detected a few times. The rearrangement joins TRBV20-1 to TRBJ2-7, with 9 positions matching TRBD1. Germline CDR1 reads DFQATT; CDR2 reads SNEGSKA (reference sequence). The J segment lost 2 bases and the V segment lost 2 bases, leaving 7 bases of the junction unmatched. This CDR3 comprises 15 residues. The CDR3 coding sequence is TGCAGTGCTAGACACCCCGGGACAGGGCCCTACGAGCAGTACTTC. Translation gives CSARHPGTGPYEQYF.

V usage is TRBV6-2 or TRBV6-3 and J usage is TRBJ2-3, with TRBD2 matching 10 bases. Germline assignment: CDR1 MNHEY and CDR2 SVGEGT. The CDR3 totals 18 residues. With V trimmed by 5 bases and J by 1 base, 12 bases remained unmatched. The CDR3 loop is CASSTSSGRRRGTDTQYF. CDR3 DNA sequence: TGTGCCAGCAGTACTTCTAGCGGGAGACGCCGGGGCACAGATACGCAGTATTTT.

The chain carries TRBV5-1 and TRBJ2-7; possible D gene TRBD1, 6 bases. Trimming removed 0 bases at V and 4 bases at J, with 17 bases between. Germline-derived CDR1 and CDR2 are SGHRS and YFSETQ. The CDR3 covers 16 residues. The CDR3 nucleotides read TGCGCCAGCAGCTTGGCAGTGGCAGGGGAGTCTTACGAGCAGTACTTC. Its translation is CASSLAVAGESYEQYF.

This sequence joins TRBV19 and TRBJ2-5; D is undetermined. Germline V CDR1 and CDR2: LNHDA, SQIVND (reference sequence). Deletions cut 3 bases from V and 0 bases from J, with 8 bases between. CDR3 size: 14 residues. The DNA of the CDR3 is TGTGCCAGTAGTATTGGCGTCTACCAAGAGACCCAGTACTTC. Encoded protein: CASSIGVYQETQYF. Full variable domain (outside the CDR3, taken from reference TRBV19 and TRBJ2-5): DGGITQSPKYLFRKEGQNVTLSCEQNLNHDAMYWYRQDPGQGLRLIYYSQIVNDFQKGDIAEGYSVSREKKESFPLTVTSAQKNPTAFYLCASSIGVYQETQYFGPGTRLLVL.

In this sample, this clonotype turned up a few times. In DNA, the CDR3 is TGCGCCAGCAGCCCGGACAGGGGCTCCTACAATGAGCAGTTCTTC. This codes for CASSPDRGSYNEQFF. The chain joins TRBV4-3 to TRBJ2-1; 9 bases are a match to TRBD1. Germline CDR1 and CDR2: LGHNA and YSLEER. The J segment lost 0 bases and the V segment lost 4 bases, leaving 1 base of the junction unmatched. The length of the CDR3 is 15 residues.

This rearrangement joins TRBV7-8 to TRBJ2-2; D remains ambiguous. Germline V gene lookup returns CDR1 SGHVS and CDR2 FQNEAQ. CDR3 length: 14 residues. Trimming left V 0 bases short and J 4 bases short, with 6 bases between. CDR3 nucleotide sequence: TGTGCCAGCAGCTTAGCGACGGGCACCGGGGAGCTGTTTTTT. Translation gives CASSLATGTGELFF.

The rearrangement uses TRBV12-3 or TRBV12-4 and TRBJ2-7; TRBD1 aligns across 11 bases. The CDR3 loop spans 15 amino acids. V trimming: 6 bases; J trimming: 3 bases; junction bases outside the gene matches: 7. CDR3 coding DNA: TGTGCCAGCAGCTCTTGGGACAGGGGGGTCTACGAGCAGTACTTC. The encoded protein is CASSSWDRGVYEQYF.

This clonotype occurred a few times. At one end, the junction sequence differs from germline, possibly due to a read error. The rearrangement links TRBV6-1 to TRBJ2-2; 10 nucleotides line up with TRBD1. Germline values: CDR1 MNHNS, CDR2 SASEGT. The CDR3 sequence is 16 residues long. CDR3 region: CASTEWTGGGTGELFF. CDR3 bases: TGTGCCAGCACTGAATGGACAGGGGGGGGCACCGGGGAGCTGTTTTTT.

The CDR3 DNA reads as TGTGCCAGCAGCCCTTTTAGAGAACTTAATGAGCAGAAGTTCTTC. It is translated as CASSPFRELNEQKFF. The chain combines TRBV12-3 or TRBV12-4 with TRBJ2-1; no reliable D call. CDR3 length: 15 amino acids. The germline V and J ends were trimmed by 6 bases and 14 bases, with 26 bases remaining between them.

The V call is TRBV28, the J call TRBJ2-7; the D call may be TRBD1 or TRBD2 (5 bases each). Trimming cost V 7 bases and J 5 bases, with 27 bases left between them. This CDR3 spans 17 amino acids. CDR1 and CDR2 from the germline V gene are MDHEN and SYDVKM. CDR3 loop: CASTQLVVAGSIDEQYF. The CDR3 bases are TGTGCCAGCACCCAATTAGTGGTGGCAGGGAGTATAGACGAGCAGTACTTC. Combining the CDR3 with reference TRBV28 and TRBJ2-7 gives the whole variable domain DVKVTQSSRYLVKRTGEKVFLECVQDMDHENMFWYRQDPGLGLRLIYFSYDVKMKEKGDIPEGYSVSREKKERFSLILESASTNQTSMYLCASTQLVVAGSIDEQYFGPGTRLTVT.

This clonotype came up a few times. This chain links TRBV6-1 with TRBJ2-1, with TRBD1 identical over 7 bases. Germline lookup yields CDR1 MNHNS and CDR2 SASEGT. This CDR3 has 15 residues. J gave up 2 bases and V 6 bases, and 7 bases lay outside the gene matches. CDR3 protein: CASSPEGAAYNEQFF. The CDR3 nucleotides read TGTGCCAGCAGCCCCGAGGGGGCCGCCTACAATGAGCAGTTCTTC.

The V call is TRBV4-2, the J call TRBJ2-4; D uncertain. V was shortened by 0 bases and J by 8 bases, with 8 bases between the two germline ends. The CDR3 has 13 residues. The V gene's germline CDR1 is LGHNA and CDR2 YNFKEQ. The CDR3 region has the DNA TGTGCCAGCAGCCAAGATCTAGTTGACATTCAGTACTTC. Its protein product is CASSQDLVDIQYF.

The chain couples TRBV6-5 to TRBJ2-7; weak D call: TRBD1 (6 bases). This CDR3 has 13 amino acids. Trimming cost V 2 bases and J 9 bases, with 14 bases left between them. The germline V gene encodes CDR1 MNHEY and CDR2 SVGAGI. The CDR3 bases are TGTGCCAGCAGTTACACCCCACAAGGGGGGCAGTACTTC. Protein sequence: CASSYTPQGGQYF.

V gene TRBV7-9 combines with J gene TRBJ2-1; the D call may be TRBD1 or TRBD2 (6 bases each). CDR3 length equals 16 residues. Germline CDR1 is SEHNR and CDR2 is FQNEAQ (reference sequence). The V gene lost 5 bases and the J gene lost 2 bases, with 16 bases spanning the gap. The CDR3 nucleotides are TGTGCCAGCAGCCAACCCGGGGGCGGGGCCTACAATGAGCAGTTCTTC. Its protein is CASSQPGGGAYNEQFF.